Included here is one T cell receptor beta chain sequence, with context. The antigen remains unidentified. The naive CD8 subset, CD45RO-negative cells positively selected for CCR7, excluded terminally differentiated effector memory CD45RA+ cells. Each sample came from a Caucasian adult donor living in Nashville, Tennessee. V lost 2 bases and J 7 bases, leaving 11 bases between the germline ends. Germline CDR1 is MRHNA and CDR2 is SNTAGT. The CDR3 runs to 13 residues. This record comes from a study of shared clonotypes between healthy human individuals. For the study at large: CD8 memory received one plate per donor, CD8 naive two, CD4 memory three and CD4 naive three. The study, taken as a whole, reports: In general, naive subsets displayed greater estimated richness than memory subsets did.

Assay used: immunoSEQ multiplex PCR; TCRdb lists only in-frame clones, some missing. The sample lists 660,000 or so clones; 90% to 97% were seen once. This clonotype was sampled from a woman aged 25 to 39 in good health. The chain recombines TRBV6-4 with TRBJ1-2; TRBD1 is a possible D gene (6 bases). The specimen sequenced was naive CD8+ T cells sorted from blood. CDR3 in amino acids: CASSDGGPFGYTF. For the CDR3, the DNA is TGTGCCAGCAGTGACGGGGGCCCCTTTGGCTACACCTTC.